These T cell receptor beta chains were read from a single sample in a study of blood T cell repertoires in COVID-19. Assay: immunoSEQ multiplex PCR; the TCRdb copy retains only in-frame clones and omits some. The sample includes about 160,000 clones, about 85% seen only once; the top ten take 3% to 4%. Source material: peripheral blood. These receptors were obtained from a human donor with acute or convalescent COVID-19. The donor label of this sample is uncertain. Each CDR3 is given with its conserved first and last residue. D genes are given only for firm matches. For some rows the clone size is stated as once, few or many, or as a class when expanded; others skip it.

TRBV15	TRBJ1-3	.	TRBD1	CATAPDRGPGNTIYF	TGTGCCACCGCACCCGACAGGGGGCCTGGAAACACCATATATTTT
TRBV30	TRBJ1-1	.	.	CAWSRRGGSTEAFF	TGTGCCTGGAGCCGTAGGGGAGGTAGCACTGAAGCTTTCTTT
TRBV5-1	TRBJ1-2	once	TRBD1	CASSLGDRGVYGYTF	TGCGCCAGCAGCTTGGGAGACAGGGGTGTCTATGGCTACACCTTC
TRBV5-1	TRBJ2-7	.	TRBD1	CASTPGTAYYEQYF	TGCGCCAGCACCCCCGGGACAGCCTACTACGAGCAGTACTTC
TRBV11-2	TRBJ2-5	.	TRBD2	CASSLERGGRETQYF	TGTGCCAGCAGCTTAGAGCGGGGGGGCCGCGAGACCCAGTACTTC
TRBV11-3	TRBJ2-1	.	TRBD1	CASSFGQGIYNEQFF	TGTGCCAGCAGCTTTGGACAGGGGATCTACAATGAGCAGTTCTTC
TRBV5-1	TRBJ1-2	.	.	CASSRQATNYGYTF	TGCGCCAGCAGCCGACAGGCTACTAACTATGGCTACACCTTC
TRBV6-5	TRBJ1-1	.	TRBD1	CASSYSTGRISAEAFF	TGTGCCAGCAGTTACTCGACAGGGCGTATAAGCGCTGAAGCTTTCTTT
TRBV19	TRBJ1-4	few	.	CASSIVAGMGEKLFF	TGTGCCAGTAGTATCGTCGCAGGGATGGGTGAAAAACTGTTTTTT
TRBV5-1	TRBJ2-7	once	.	CASRRQGSLPNSYEQYF	TGCGCCAGCAGGAGGCAGGGGTCCCTACCTAACTCCTACGAGCAGTACTTC
TRBV19	TRBJ1-5	.	TRBD1	CASQGASIGNQPQHF	TGTGCCAGTCAGGGGGCCTCGATTGGCAATCAGCCCCAGCATTTT
TRBV16	TRBJ2-3	few	.	CASSQLVPTDTQYF	TGTGCCAGCAGCCAATTAGTTCCCACAGATACGCAGTATTTT
TRBV19	TRBJ1-2	few	TRBD1	CASRTTGQASANYGYTF	TGTGCCAGTAGGACCACCGGACAGGCTTCAGCTAACTATGGCTACACCTTC
TRBV4-1	TRBJ2-6	.	TRBD1	CASSQAATGSTVSGANVLTF	TGCGCCAGCAGCCAAGCAGCGACAGGGTCGACTGTCTCTGGGGCCAACGTCCTGACTTTC
TRBV5-1	TRBJ1-1	.	.	CASSLAVGLANEAFF	TGCGCCAGCAGCCTAGCCGTAGGGCTAGCTAATGAAGCTTTCTTT